This T cell receptor beta chain was captured by sequencing in a study of siplizumab effects on memory and regulatory T cells. The study, taken as a whole, reports: Suppressive function of proliferating Tregs from siplizumab cultures was not confirmed. Siplizumab led to significantly less abundant alloreactive sequences that could be traced back to unstimulated CD4+ memory cells. A naive or memory phenotype could not be assigned to roughly 80-97% of the proliferating CD4+ or CD8+ clones.

TCRdb's copy holds only in-frame clones and misses some; the assay was immunoSEQ multiplex PCR. The sample lists some 81,000 clones; more than 85% were seen once. CDR1 MNHNY and CDR2 SVGAGI come from the germline V gene (reference sequence). After removal of 0 bases from V and 6 bases from J, the junction contained 2 bases not matched to a gene. This CDR3 is built from 14 residues. For this clone: No antigen is known for it.

The TCR comes from a human donor in good health. Sequencing was done on a sample of CD8+ T cells sorted from blood. The chain couples TRBV6-6 to TRBJ1-2; TRBD1 matches 9 bases. DNA of the CDR3: TGTGCCAGCAGTTACTCCGGGACAGGGAATGGCTACACCTTC. Translated: CASSYSGTGNGYTF.